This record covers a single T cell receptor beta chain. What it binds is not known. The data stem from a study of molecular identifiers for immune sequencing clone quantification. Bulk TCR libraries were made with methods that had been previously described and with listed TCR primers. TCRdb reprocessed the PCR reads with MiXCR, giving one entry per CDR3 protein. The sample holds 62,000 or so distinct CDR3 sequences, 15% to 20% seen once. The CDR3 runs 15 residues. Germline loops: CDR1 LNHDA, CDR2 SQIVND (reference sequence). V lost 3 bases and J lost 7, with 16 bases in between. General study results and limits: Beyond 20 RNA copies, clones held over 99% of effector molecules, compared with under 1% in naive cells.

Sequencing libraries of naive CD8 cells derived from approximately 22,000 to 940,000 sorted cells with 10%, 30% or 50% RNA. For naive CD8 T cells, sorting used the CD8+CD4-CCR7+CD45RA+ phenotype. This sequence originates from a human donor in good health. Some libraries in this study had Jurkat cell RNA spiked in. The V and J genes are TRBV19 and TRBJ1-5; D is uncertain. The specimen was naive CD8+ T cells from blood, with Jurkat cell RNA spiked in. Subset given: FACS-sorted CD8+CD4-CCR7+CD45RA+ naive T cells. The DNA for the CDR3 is TGTGCCAGTAGTATTCGGGCACACTTAGCACAGCCCCAGCATTTT. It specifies CASSIRAHLAQPQHF.